The TCR beta chain described here comes from a study of cytomegalovirus exposure and HLA in healthy donors. Across the study: Within the Caucasian-associated ancestry cluster were approximately 77% of the approximately 400 genotyped donors.

Regarding the study as a whole: Per a prior analysis, the majority of TCR beta V segments were productive roughly 87% or roughly 30% of the time.

The germline V gene encodes CDR1 SQVTM and CDR2 ANQGSEA. The CDR3 covers 12 residues. V lost 2 bases and J lost 2, with 7 bases in between. PCR involved 60 Vbeta and 13 Jbeta primers. Generated by immunoSEQ multiplex PCR, the TCRdb table keeps only in-frame clones and is missing some. The sample yields under 110,000 clones, around 79% seen once. Only a few counts were recorded for this clone. Its antigen remains unknown. This TCR came from a woman between 40 and 50 years old in good health and CMV-seronegative. V is TRBV29-1 and J is TRBJ2-7; no clear D gene. Sequenced: PBMCs. The CDR3 is CSVEIQTYEQYF. The CDR3 DNA reads as TGCAGCGTTGAAATACAAACCTACGAGCAGTACTTC.